The rows below give T cell receptor beta chains drawn from one sample of a study of regulatory T cells in long-lasting Graves disease. TCRdb analysed the multiplex PCR reads with MiXCR anew, one entry per CDR3 protein. The sample includes under 450,000 distinct CDR3 sequences, about 25% of them seen just once. This specimen was peripheral blood mononuclear cells (PBMCs), taken when the disease was refractory, from a patient treated with antithyroid drugs. The receptors were sampled from a female donor with Graves disease. CDR3s include the opening cysteine and the closing phenylalanine or tryptophan. A D gene is named only where the DNA matches it firmly. The size entry is marked missing in some rows and otherwise reads once, few, many or a size class.

-,few,TRBV7-4,TRBJ1-5,CATREGPNQPQHF,TGTGCCACCCGGGAAGGTCCCAATCAGCCCCAGCATTTT
-,-,TRBV20-1,TRBJ1-1,CGYPGQSAEAFF,TGCGGATACCCTGGACAATCGGCTGAAGCTTTCTTT
-,few,TRBV29-1,TRBJ2-6,CSVDSGAGANVLTF,TGCAGCGTGGACTCGGGGGCTGGGGCCAACGTCCTGACTTTC
TRBD1,few,TRBV5-6,TRBJ2-7,CASRKTGAAYEQYF,TGTGCCAGCCGGAAGACAGGGGCGGCCTACGAGCAGTACTTC
-,many,TRBV27,TRBJ2-1,CASSASGAAKRGEQFF,TGTGCCAGCAGTGCATCCGGGGCGGCGAAACGAGGTGAGCAGTTCTTC
TRBD2,-,TRBV7-2,TRBJ2-5,CASSQGTSGNTAQYF,TGTGCCAGCAGCCAGGGGACTAGCGGTAATACGGCCCAGTACTTC
-,-,TRBV15,TRBJ1-5,CATGFRDGNQPQHF,TGTGCCACCGGCTTCCGGGACGGCAATCAGCCCCAGCATTTT
-,many,TRBV29-1,TRBJ1-2,CSGRTGDHYGYTF,TGCAGCGGTAGAACGGGAGATCATTATGGCTACACCTTC
TRBD2,few,TRBV7-3,TRBJ2-7,CASSPPGLAGDLGYEQYF,TGTGCCAGCAGCCCCCCAGGGCTAGCGGGAGATTTGGGCTACGAGCAGTACTTC
-,-,TRBV7-3,TRBJ2-2,CASSLTAGELFF,TGTGCCAGCAGCCTGACGGCCGGGGAGCTGTTTTTT
-,many,TRBV2,TRBJ1-2,CASSPDPRIRGYTF,TGTGCCAGCAGTCCGGACCCACGTATACGGGGCTACACCTTC
TRBD1,few,TRBV14,TRBJ1-1,CASSLIGQGYTEAFF,TGTGCCAGCAGCCTTATAGGACAGGGCTACACTGAAGCTTTCTTT
-,-,TRBV19,TRBJ1-5,CASRPVQGTNQPQHF,TGTGCCAGTAGGCCCGTACAGGGTACCAATCAGCCCCAGCATTTT
-,few,TRBV10-2,TRBJ1-6,CATLPTQGTSSPLHF,TGCGCCACGCTGCCGACACAGGGAACTAGTTCACCCCTCCACTTT
TRBD2,-,TRBV30,TRBJ2-3,CAWSIGGAGDDTQYF,TGTGCCTGGAGTATCGGGGGGGCGGGAGATGATACGCAGTATTTT
-,-,TRBV7-9,TRBJ1-5,CASSLVEQPQHF,TGTGCCAGCAGCTTAGTGGAGCAGCCCCAGCATTTT
TRBD1,few,TRBV6-1,TRBJ2-2,CASRRTGNTGELFF,TGTGCCAGCAGGCGGACAGGGAACACCGGGGAGCTGTTTTTT
-,-,TRBV28,TRBJ1-1,CASTDSLNTEAFF,TGTGCCAGCACGGACAGTCTGAACACTGAAGCTTTCTTT
-,-,TRBV6-2/TRBV6-3,TRBJ1-5,CASSRPRGTPQPQHF,TGTGCCAGCAGTCGCCCTAGGGGGACCCCCCAGCCCCAGCATTTT
TRBD1,-,TRBV18,TRBJ1-2,CASSPPTGGAYGYTF,TGTGCCAGCTCACCCCCGACAGGGGGAGCCTATGGCTACACCTTC
TRBD2,few,TRBV7-3,TRBJ2-7,CASSRQAGLDYEQYF,TGTGCCAGCAGCCGCCAAGCGGGACTAGACTACGAGCAGTACTTC
-,-,TRBV7-2,TRBJ2-1,CASTHPLNYNEQFF,TGTGCCAGCACCCACCCCCTTAACTACAATGAGCAGTTCTTC
TRBD1,many,TRBV2,TRBJ1-1,CASSETAGGWGTEAFF,TGTGCCAGCAGTGAGACGGCAGGGGGTTGGGGCACTGAAGCTTTCTTT
-,-,TRBV7-9,TRBJ1-1,CASSLDGDVWRVYTEAFF,TGTGCCAGCAGCTTAGACGGAGACGTATGGAGGGTTTACACTGAAGCTTTCTTT
TRBD2,-,TRBV30,TRBJ2-7,CAWSRTSGSTPYEQYF,TGTGCCTGGAGTCGAACTAGCGGGAGTACTCCCTACGAGCAGTACTTC
-,many,TRBV19,TRBJ2-1,CASSTRGDYNEQFF,TGTGCCAGTAGTACCCGTGGGGACTACAATGAGCAGTTCTTC
-,many,TRBV28,TRBJ1-4,CASSPEGVANEKLFF,TGTGCCAGCAGTCCTGAGGGGGTTGCTAATGAAAAACTGTTTTTT
TRBD1,many,TRBV15,TRBJ1-2,CATSRGRGQGVGYTF,TGTGCCACCAGCAGAGGGCGGGGACAGGGAGTTGGCTACACCTTC
TRBD1,many,TRBV28,TRBJ1-1,CASSTEGAPRNTEAFF,TGTGCCAGCAGTACCGAGGGGGCGCCTAGGAACACTGAAGCTTTCTTT
-,-,TRBV3-1,TRBJ2-1,CASSQGAGAIYNEQFF,TGTGCCAGCAGCCAAGGTGCAGGGGCGATATACAATGAGCAGTTCTTC
-,few,TRBV28,TRBJ1-5,CASSLLQGVSNQPQHF,TGTGCCAGCAGTCTACTACAGGGAGTTAGCAATCAGCCCCAGCATTTT
-,many,TRBV5-1,TRBJ2-7,CASSLDVVRVSYEQYF,TGTGCCAGCAGCTTGGATGTGGTGCGGGTCTCCTACGAGCAGTACTTC
-,many,TRBV29-1,TRBJ2-5,CSVEVTSSGTQYF,TGCAGCGTTGAAGTGACTAGTTCGGGGACCCAGTACTTC
-,-,TRBV29-1,TRBJ2-2,CSVVSLGTLNTGELFF,TGCAGCGTTGTGTCGCTTGGGACTCTTAACACCGGGGAGCTGTTTTTT
TRBD1,-,TRBV4-3,TRBJ1-2,CASSQDWLTGVYGYTF,TGCGCCAGCAGCCAAGATTGGCTGACAGGGGTCTATGGCTACACCTTC
TRBD1,-,TRBV7-9,TRBJ2-1,CASSQALKTFQGEITYNEQFF,TGTGCCAGCAGCCAAGCCCTCAAGACATTCCAGGGGGAGATTACCTACAATGAGCAGTTCTTC